Each of the 32 T cell receptor beta chains below was sequenced from the same sample in a study of cytomegalovirus exposure and HLA in healthy donors (dated by TCRdb to 2016 to 2017). Library preparation was by the immunoSEQ multiplex PCR assay. Imported from immuneACCESS, the table was reduced by TCRdb to in-frame sequences with V and J called. These copies leave out some clones; in studies compared against another copy, an unresolved V gene accounts for under half, and the cause of the remainder is not known. Counted in this sample were around 150,000 clones; roughly nine tenths of them appeared once. The top ten hold about 3.1% of the sample. The sequencing sample was made of PBMCs. Source of these receptors: a woman between 18 and 29 years old in good health and CMV-seropositive.

The J gene is TRBJ2-7, the V gene TRBV18; D perhaps matches TRBD1 (6 bases). Per germline, CDR1 KGHSH and CDR2 LQKENI. This CDR3 is built from 13 residues. Between the trimmed V and J ends, which lost 6 bases and 3 bases, there was a span of 12 bases. The CDR3 DNA sequence: TGTGCCAGCTCCCGGGACACCCTCTACGAGCAGTACTTC. Translating gives CASSRDTLYEQYF.

This CDR3 is CASTLRDRGTDTQYF. For the CDR3, the DNA is TGTGCCAGCACCCTTAGGGACAGAGGCACAGATACGCAGTATTTT. This chain uses TRBV11-3 with TRBJ2-3; 7 positions agree with TRBD1. CDR1 SGHNT and CDR2 YENEEA come from the germline V gene. CDR3 length: 15 amino acids. The V gene end was trimmed by 7 bases and the J gene end by 1 base; junction bases not matched to a gene: 8.

V gene TRBV30 combines with J gene TRBJ1-5; 10 bases fit TRBD1. The CDR3 has 13 amino acids. The ends lost 3 bases at V and 5 bases at J; junction bases unmatched: 1. Looked up from germline, CDR1 is GTSNPN and CDR2 is SVGIG (reference sequence). CDR3 protein: CAWSGTGDQPQHF. The CDR3 region has the DNA TGTGCCTGGAGCGGGACAGGGGATCAGCCCCAGCATTTT.

The chain uses TRBV28 and TRBJ2-1; D call uncertain. The ends were cut back, 3 bases at V and 6 bases at J, with 12 bases in the middle. The germline V gene has CDR1 MDHEN and CDR2 SYDVKM. This CDR3 has 14 amino acids. CDR3 protein: CASSFESGFNEQFF. Here the CDR3 DNA reads TGTGCCAGCAGTTTTGAGTCCGGGTTCAATGAGCAGTTCTTC.

The gene calls are TRBV25-1 and TRBJ2-7; weak D call: TRBD1 (5 bases). CDR3 length: 11 residues. The V and J ends lost 6 bases and 2 bases respectively, with 5 bases between them. In germline, CDR1 is MGHDK, CDR2 SYGVNS. The CDR3 DNA sequence: TGTGCCAGCAGAGGGGCCTACGAGCAGTACTTC. Translated: CASRGAYEQYF.

The genes are TRBV9 and TRBJ2-4; D is ambiguous. The CDR3 covers 14 residues. V lost 2 bases and J lost 0, with 6 bases in between. Germline V CDR1 and CDR2: SGDLS, YYNGEE. CDR3 nucleotide sequence: TGTGCCAGCAGCGTTTCTCTAGCCAAAAACATTCAGTACTTC. Translated: CASSVSLAKNIQYF.

The CDR3 protein is CASSLVQGGHEQYF. The CDR3 DNA reads as TGTGCCAGCAGCTTGGTGCAGGGTGGGCACGAGCAGTACTTC. The chain combines TRBV5-6 with TRBJ2-7; TRBD1 is a possible D gene (5 bases). CDR3 length: 14 residues. Germline V gives CDR1 SGHDT, CDR2 YYEEEE. The V end was cut by 0 bases, the J end by 5 bases, with 12 bases between.

The genes are TRBV19 and TRBJ2-5; 11 bases fit TRBD2. The trim removed 5 bases at V and 4 bases at J, leaving 3 bases unmatched. The germline V gene has CDR1 LNHDA and CDR2 SQIVND (reference sequence). The CDR3 length is 14 residues. CDR3: CASSSSGRRETQYF. For the CDR3, the DNA is TGTGCCAGTAGTTCTAGCGGGAGGCGAGAGACCCAGTACTTC.

In DNA form, the CDR3 reads TGCGCCAGCAGCCATTTTACGAGGGAGGGCCTAAACTACGAGCAGTACTTC. Its protein product is CASSHFTREGLNYEQYF. The V and J genes are TRBV4-3 and TRBJ2-7; TRBD2 matches at 7 bases. Germline CDR1 and CDR2: LGHNA and YSLEER. V lost 3 bases to trimming and J lost 3 bases; unmatched junction nucleotides: 14. The CDR3 is 17 amino acids.

In this sample, this clone turned up once. The rearrangement links TRBV6-1 to TRBJ2-1, with D unresolved. The V gene lost 1 base and the J gene lost 9 bases, with 7 bases spanning the gap. The CDR3 length is 12 residues. In germline, CDR1 is MNHNS, CDR2 SASEGT. This chain's CDR3 is CASSEGGGEQFF. The CDR3 DNA reads as TGTGCCAGCAGTGAAGGAGGTGGTGAGCAGTTCTTC.

The chain has TRBV19 and TRBJ1-1; D gene unclear. The V gene lost 3 bases and the J gene lost 1 base, with 9 bases spanning the gap. The CDR3 runs 14 residues. In germline, CDR1 is LNHDA, CDR2 SQIVND (reference sequence). CDR3 coding DNA: TGTGCCAGTAGTATGGGCACCTCGAACACTGAAGCTTTCTTT. Protein product: CASSMGTSNTEAFF.

The chain combines TRBV15 with TRBJ2-4; D gene unclear. There are 15 residues in the CDR3. The V end lost 3 bases, the J end lost 6 bases, and 15 bases lay between the germline ends. CDR1 and CDR2 from the germline V gene are LNHNV and YYDKDF (reference sequence). CDR3 loop: CATSRFGQVLNIQYF. The CDR3, as DNA: TGTGCCACCAGCAGGTTTGGGCAAGTTCTAAACATTCAGTACTTC.

The chain combines TRBV9 with TRBJ2-2; TRBD2 matches at 8 bases. Germline V CDR1 and CDR2: SGDLS, YYNGEE. V trimming: 4 bases; J trimming: 5 bases; junction bases outside the gene matches: 10. The CDR3 is 16 amino acids. CDR3 DNA sequence: TGTGCCAGCAGCCCAGACGGGACTAGATGGACCGGGGAGCTGTTTTTT. Its translation is CASSPDGTRWTGELFF.

The genes are TRBV7-2 and TRBJ2-5; TRBD1 aligns across 8 bases. With 5 bases clipped from V and 4 bases from J, the junction kept 9 bases outside the gene matches. The CDR3 runs 15 residues. Looked up from germline, CDR1 is SGHTA and CDR2 is FQGNSA. This CDR3 is CASSPRQGWGETQYF. The CDR3 bases are TGTGCCAGCAGCCCCCGACAGGGGTGGGGAGAGACCCAGTACTTC.

V usage is TRBV11-1 and J usage is TRBJ2-1; 11 bases agree with TRBD2. The CDR3 loop spans 15 amino acids. From germline, CDR1 is SGHAT and CDR2 FQDESV (reference sequence). J lost 3 bases, V lost 5 bases, and 3 bases had no gene match. CDR3 coding DNA: TGTGCCAGCAGCCGGGGACTAGCGGTCTACAATGAGCAGTTCTTC. This gives the protein CASSRGLAVYNEQFF. The full variable domain, completed using reference TRBV11-1 and TRBJ2-1, is EAEVAQSPRYKITEKSQAVAFWCDPISGHATLYWYRQILGQGPELLVQFQDESVVDDSQLPKDRFSAERLKGVDSTLKIQPAELGDSAMYLCASSRGLAVYNEQFFGPGTRLTVL.

This clone was picked up one time. The rearrangement links TRBV5-4 to TRBJ2-3, with 7 bases lining up with TRBD2. The germline gives CDR1 SGHNT, CDR2 YYREEE (reference sequence). This CDR3 has 16 amino acids. The ends lost 3 bases at V and 0 bases at J; junction bases unmatched: 7. CDR3 sequence: CASSSPAGTSTDTQYF. The CDR3 nucleotides read TGTGCCAGCAGCTCCCCAGCGGGAACTAGCACAGATACGCAGTATTTT.

This sequence joins TRBV5-1 and TRBJ2-3; D unresolved. Trimming shortened V by 0 bases and J by 1 base, and 9 bases separated the two germline ends. Germline lookup yields CDR1 SGHRS and CDR2 YFSETQ. The CDR3 length is 15 residues. CDR3 loop: CASSLVTERTDTQYF. The CDR3, as DNA: TGCGCCAGCAGCTTGGTCACAGAACGCACAGATACGCAGTATTTT.

The chain combines TRBV6-5 with TRBJ2-7, with TRBD1 matching over 7 bases. The CDR3 covers 14 residues. The germline CDR1 and CDR2 sequences are MNHEY and SVGAGI. V lost 6 bases to trimming and J lost 9 bases; unmatched junction nucleotides: 14. DNA for the CDR3: TGTGCCAGCAGGCCGGGACAGAGACCTTTTGGGCAGTACTTC. Amino acid sequence: CASRPGQRPFGQYF.

This chain uses TRBV7-8 with TRBJ2-7; the match to TRBD2 covers 9 bases. The CDR3 has 15 amino acids. CDR1 is SGHVS, CDR2 FQNEAQ, per germline. V gave up 1 base and J gave up 4 bases; unmatched junction bases: 5. For the CDR3, the DNA is TGTGCCAGCAGCTTAGTAGAAGCGGGAGGATACGAGCAGTACTTC. Amino acids: CASSLVEAGGYEQYF.

About this clone: Mismatch with germline at one junction end may stem from a read error. The gene calls are TRBV6-5 and TRBJ1-1, with D tentatively TRBD1 (6 bases). Germline V gene sequence: CDR1 MNHEY, CDR2 SVGAGI. This CDR3 has 14 amino acids. The CDR3 region has the DNA TGTGCCAGCAGCCCCGGGGGGGCGGACACTAAAGCTTTCTTT. As protein: CASSPGGADTKAFF.

Only a few counts were recorded for this clone. The chain links TRBV30 to TRBJ1-1; D gene unclear. The germline V gene encodes CDR1 GTSNPN and CDR2 SVGIG (reference sequence). CDR3 length: 13 amino acids. Trimming left V 0 bases short and J 10 bases short, with 15 bases between. The CDR3 bases are TGTGCCTGGAGTGTACAGCCGACGAACACAGCTTTCTTT. Its translation is CAWSVQPTNTAFF.

The chain combines TRBV5-1 with TRBJ2-3, with a tentative D call TRBD2 (6 bases). V gave up 4 bases and J gave up 3 bases, with 21 bases separating them. The CDR3 contains 17 residues. CDR1 is SGHRS and CDR2 is YFSETQ in the germline V gene. The CDR3 region has the DNA TGCGCCAGCAGCGCCCGGCCTAGCGATGAGGGTACAGATACGCAGTATTTT. Translated, it gives CASSARPSDEGTDTQYF.

The V and J genes are TRBV2 and TRBJ1-1; TRBD1 agrees at 8 bases. The germline CDR1 and CDR2 sequences are SNHLY and FYNNEI. J was trimmed by 5 bases and V by 6 bases; bases with no gene match: 8. The CDR3 consists of 14 residues. The CDR3 nucleotides read TGTGCCAGCAGCCAACAGGGGGTAAGGACTGAAGCTTTCTTT. Amino acids: CASSQQGVRTEAFF.

The DNA of the CDR3 is TGTGCCTGGAGTCTCGAAGGGGTGGAAACCGGGGAGCTGTTTTTT. As protein: CAWSLEGVETGELFF. The chain combines TRBV30 with TRBJ2-2, with D maybe TRBD1 (5 bases). This CDR3 has 15 residues. Trimming shortened V by 2 bases and J by 5 bases, and 15 bases separated the two germline ends. CDR1 and CDR2 (germline): GTSNPN, SVGIG (reference sequence).

The CDR3 loop is CASSQMSQGYGYTF. The CDR3 nucleotides read TGTGCCAGCAGCCAAATGTCACAGGGGTATGGCTACACCTTC. The gene calls are TRBV14 and TRBJ1-2; TRBD1 matches 7 bases. Germline lookup yields CDR1 SGHDN and CDR2 FVKESK. The CDR3 length is 14 residues. V was clipped by 2 bases and J by 5 bases; unmatched bases: 5.

V and J are TRBV7-8 and TRBJ2-5, with TRBD2 matching 7 bases. The germline CDR1 and CDR2 sequences are SGHVS and FQNEAQ. The CDR3 runs 17 residues. Trimming cost V 5 bases and J 6 bases; bases outside gene matches: 18. The CDR3 DNA follows: TGTGCCAGCAGCCAGACCTATAGGACTGGGGGGGATCAGACCCAGTACTTC. Its translation is CASSQTYRTGGDQTQYF.

V is TRBV9 and J is TRBJ2-4, with D possibly being TRBD1 (6 bases). V lost 3 bases and J lost 2, with 12 bases in between. The CDR3 covers 15 residues. Germline assignment: CDR1 SGDLS and CDR2 YYNGEE. CDR3 sequence (DNA): TGTGCCAGCAGCGCGCCACAGGGTACCAAAAACATTCAGTACTTC. Translating gives CASSAPQGTKNIQYF.

V gene TRBV9 combines with J gene TRBJ2-1, with 10 positions matching TRBD2. CDR1 is SGDLS, CDR2 YYNGEE, per germline. J gave up 6 bases and V 5 bases, and 11 bases lay outside the gene matches. The CDR3 length is 16 residues. The CDR3 nucleotides are TGTGCCAGCAGTTCTCCCTTGAAGCGGGAGGGCAATGAGCAGTTCTTC. Residues: CASSSPLKREGNEQFF.

The chain joins TRBV2 to TRBJ1-1, with D perhaps matching TRBD1 (6 bases). CDR1 is SNHLY, CDR2 FYNNEI, per germline. Trimming stripped 3 bases from V and 8 bases from J, with 10 bases between. This CDR3 has 12 amino acids. The DNA of the CDR3 is TGTGCCAGCAGTGACGACAGGCCCGAAGCTTTCTTT. This translates into CASSDDRPEAFF. Using reference TRBV2 and TRBJ1-1 for the parts outside the CDR3, the full variable domain is EPEVTQTPSHQVTQMGQEVILRCVPISNHLYFYWYRQILGQKVEFLVSFYNNEISEKSEIFDDQFSVERPDGSNFTLKIRSTKLEDSAMYFCASSDDRPEAFFGQGTRLTVV.

The genes are TRBV4-2 and TRBJ1-1, with D unclear. V gave up 1 base and J gave up 6 bases, with 12 bases separating them. The V gene's germline CDR1 is LGHNA and CDR2 YNFKEQ. There are 14 residues in the CDR3. The CDR3 sequence is CASSQVVGEPEAFF. For the CDR3, the DNA is TGTGCCAGCAGCCAAGTAGTGGGAGAGCCTGAAGCTTTCTTT.

This rearrangement joins TRBV19 to TRBJ1-5, with D maybe TRBD1 (6 bases). Germline assignment: CDR1 LNHDA and CDR2 SQIVND (reference sequence). The CDR3 is made up of 14 amino acids. V was clipped by 6 bases and J by 1 base, with 10 bases between them. The CDR3 nucleotides read TGTGCCAGTAGGGCAGGGGTGAGCAATCAGCCCCAGCATTTT. It translates to CASRAGVSNQPQHF.

The chain combines TRBV27 with TRBJ1-2; D is undetermined. CDR1 and CDR2 from the germline V gene are MNHEY and SMNVEV (reference sequence). The CDR3 is made up of 13 amino acids. V was shortened by 5 bases and J by 4 bases, with 11 bases between the two germline ends. The CDR3 is CASSPTAPYGYTF. The CDR3 nucleotides are TGTGCCAGCAGTCCGACTGCCCCCTATGGCTACACCTTC.